These 28 T cell receptor beta chains came from one sample sequenced in a study of blood T cells in healthy people across ages. The authors ran a second PCR of roughly 6 to 12 cycles using a sample-barcoded 5' primer and a J-beta primer mix. TCRdb fed the 5' RACE reads into MiXCR, producing one record per CDR3 protein. The sample lists around 800,000 distinct CDR3 sequences, around 45% occurring once. The source material was blood. These receptors all stem from an elderly man in good health.

This clonotype was seen ten or more times. The chain has TRBV4-1 and TRBJ1-5; D is unresolved. From germline, CDR1 is MGHRA and CDR2 YSYEKL. The CDR3 has 16 amino acids. V lost 1 base, J lost 4 bases, and 14 bases lay in between. The CDR3 coding sequence is TGCGCCAGCAGCCAAGTTTGGGGTACGGGGAATCAGCCCCAGCATTTT. Amino acids: CASSQVWGTGNQPQHF.

The V and J genes are TRBV7-9 and TRBJ2-7; TRBD1 might be the D (5 bases). Looked up from germline, CDR1 is SEHNR and CDR2 is FQNEAQ (reference sequence). The CDR3 spans 15 residues. The V and J ends lost 1 base and 4 bases respectively, with 14 bases between them. The CDR3 loop reads CASSLGPGPGYEQYF. Here the CDR3 DNA reads TGTGCCAGCAGCTTAGGTCCAGGGCCTGGTTACGAGCAGTACTTC. The full variable domain, its missing parts supplied by reference TRBV7-9 and TRBJ2-7, is DTGVSQNPRHKITKRGQNVTFRCDPISEHNRLYWYRQTLGQGPEFLTYFQNEAQLEKSRLLSDRFSAERPKGSFSTLEIQRTEQGDSAMYLCASSLGPGPGYEQYFGPGTRLTVT.

The chain links TRBV5-5 to TRBJ2-5, with 8 bases matching TRBD2. The CDR3 runs 18 residues. Germline CDR1 reads SGHKS; CDR2 reads YYEKEE (reference sequence). V lost 5 bases to trimming and J lost 11 bases; unmatched junction nucleotides: 26. DNA for the CDR3: TGTGCCAGCAGGACCCCGCCTTCGACTAGCGCGATCAACAATGAGCAGTACTTC. Translated, it gives CASRTPPSTSAINNEQYF.

This clonotype was detected only a few times. This chain uses TRBV9 with TRBJ2-5, with D possibly TRBD1 on 5 matching bases. This CDR3 comprises 16 residues. CDR1 is SGDLS, CDR2 YYNGEE, per germline. Trimming pared 3 bases from V and 5 bases from J, leaving 20 bases between. The CDR3 loop is CASSAAGQTGKETQYF. CDR3 DNA: TGTGCCAGCAGCGCTGCAGGACAAACTGGGAAGGAGACCCAGTACTTC.

V usage is TRBV10-3 and J usage is TRBJ1-2; TRBD1 aligns across 8 bases. Germline V gene lookup returns CDR1 ENHRY and CDR2 SYGVKD. J lost 4 bases, V lost 3 bases, and 1 base had no gene match. The CDR3 totals 13 residues. CDR3 DNA sequence: TGTGCCATCAGTGATGGGACAGGCTATGGCTACACCTTC. Amino acid sequence: CAISDGTGYGYTF.

The chain uses TRBV7-2 and TRBJ2-7, with D uncertain. Trimming shortened V by 1 base and J by 0 bases, and 10 bases separated the two germline ends. The CDR3 totals 15 residues. From germline, CDR1 is SGHTA and CDR2 FQGNSA. The CDR3 protein is CASSLEQYSSYEQYF. CDR3 nucleotides: TGTGCCAGCAGCTTAGAACAGTATTCCTCCTACGAGCAGTACTTC.

The chain is built from TRBV11-3 and TRBJ2-2; D call uncertain. Germline V lookup: CDR1 SGHNT, CDR2 YENEEA. V was shortened by 3 bases and J by 5 bases, with 10 bases between the two germline ends. This CDR3 is built from 14 residues. The CDR3 reads CASSFYQATGELFF. Written as DNA, the CDR3 is TGTGCCAGCAGCTTCTATCAGGCGACCGGGGAGCTGTTTTTT.

The chain uses TRBV7-2 and TRBJ2-3; possibly TRBD1 or TRBD2 for D (5 bases each). Trimming removed 4 bases from V and 5 bases from J, with 13 bases in between. Germline-derived CDR1 and CDR2 are SGHTA and FQGNSA. CDR3 size: 14 residues. As DNA, the CDR3 is TGTGCCAGCAGCTCCGGGACCGGGAAAGATACGCAGTATTTT. This encodes CASSSGTGKDTQYF.

This clonotype was seen a handful of times. J is TRBJ2-5 and V is TRBV7-3, with 9 bases identical to TRBD2. The CDR3 consists of 13 residues. Germline V gives CDR1 SGHTA, CDR2 FQGTGA. The trim removed 3 bases at V and 6 bases at J, leaving 2 bases unmatched. CDR3 in DNA: TGTGCCAGCAGCTTGGGACTAGCAAAGACCCAGTACTTC. Its protein is CASSLGLAKTQYF.

This rearrangement joins TRBV28 to TRBJ2-3; 7 bases line up with TRBD2. The CDR3 is made up of 15 amino acids. CDR1 is MDHEN and CDR2 is SYDVKM in the germline V gene. V lost 4 bases, J lost 2 bases, and 6 bases stayed unmatched. CDR3 sequence reads: CASSSTGGPTDTQYF. The CDR3 nucleotides read TGTGCCAGCAGTTCGACGGGGGGACCCACAGATACGCAGTATTTT.

The chain couples TRBV21-1 to TRBJ1-2. TRBV21-1 is a known pseudogene. This CDR3 is 13 amino acids long. The CDR3 DNA reads TGTGCCAGCAGCAAAGAAGGGCAGAAGGGCTACACCTTC. Its translation is CASSKEGQKGYTF.

The sample holds a few counts of this clonotype. The V and J genes are TRBV4-3 and TRBJ2-7; D is perhaps TRBD1 (6 bases). CDR1 is LGHNA, CDR2 YSLEER, per germline. The CDR3 has 15 amino acids. V gave up 0 bases and J gave up 3 bases, with 12 bases separating them. CDR3 nucleotide sequence: TGCGCCAGCAGCCAAGACAGGGGTGGGGACTACGAGCAGTACTTC. Protein: CASSQDRGGDYEQYF.

The table lists this clonotype with a count of one. The gene calls are TRBV3-1 and TRBJ1-2; TRBD1 might be the D (5 bases). V was clipped by 5 bases and J by 2 bases, with 15 bases between them. Looked up from germline, CDR1 is LGHDT and CDR2 is YNNKEL (reference sequence). The CDR3 spans 15 residues. CDR3 in amino acids: CASSSLGGSNYGYTF. DNA of the CDR3: TGTGCCAGCAGCTCTCTCGGGGGGTCCAACTATGGCTACACCTTC.

The chain joins TRBV29-1 to TRBJ1-1; the D is unclear. Germline lookup yields CDR1 SQVTM and CDR2 ANQGSEA. The CDR3 contains 16 residues. V gave up 1 base and J gave up 3 bases, with 18 bases separating them. The CDR3 sequence: CSVEVGLEESYTEAFF. The CDR3 DNA is TGCAGCGTTGAAGTTGGTCTAGAGGAATCTTACACTGAAGCTTTCTTT.

This clonotype was picked up a small number of times. This chain connects TRBV20-1 to TRBJ1-4; TRBD1 might be the D (5 bases). With 0 bases removed from V and 5 bases from J, the gap between germline ends came to 13 bases. The CDR3 consists of 15 residues. Looked up from germline, CDR1 is DFQATT and CDR2 is SNEGSKA (reference sequence). CDR3 bases: TGCAGTGCTAGAGATATTGGGGCAGAGAATGAAAAACTGTTTTTT. As protein: CSARDIGAENEKLFF.

The chain employs TRBV5-1 and TRBJ2-3; 7 bases match TRBD1. J gave up 0 bases and V 2 bases, and 3 bases lay outside the gene matches. The CDR3 sequence is 15 residues long. Germline V CDR1 and CDR2: SGHRS, YFSETQ. CDR3: CASSFDRASTDTQYF. The CDR3 DNA reads TGCGCCAGCAGCTTCGACAGGGCTAGCACAGATACGCAGTATTTT.

The rearrangement uses TRBV12-3 or TRBV12-4 and TRBJ2-5; perhaps TRBD2 as D (6 bases). The CDR3 sequence is 17 residues long. Trimming took 1 base from V and 11 from J, leaving 26 bases between them. CDR3 residues: CASSLGRALPWGNEQYF. The CDR3 DNA is TGTGCCAGCAGTTTAGGGAGGGCCCTGCCGTGGGGGAATGAGCAGTACTTC.

This rearrangement joins TRBV28 to TRBJ1-5; D is perhaps TRBD1 (5 bases). The V end was cut by 7 bases, the J end by 3 bases, with 16 bases between. This CDR3 comprises 15 residues. From germline, CDR1 is MDHEN and CDR2 SYDVKM. The chain's CDR3 is CASTMYQGDNQPQHF. The CDR3 bases are TGTGCCAGCACCATGTATCAGGGTGACAATCAGCCCCAGCATTTT.

This clonotype was observed a handful of times. The rearrangement links TRBV20-1 to TRBJ2-1; 11 bases are a match to TRBD2. Unmatched junction bases numbered 4, after V lost 5 bases and J lost 7 bases. The CDR3 totals 13 residues. Germline values: CDR1 DFQATT, CDR2 SNEGSKA (reference sequence). CDR3 residues: CSAPGLAVNEQFF. For the CDR3, the DNA is TGCAGTGCTCCGGGACTAGCGGTTAATGAGCAGTTCTTC.

This clonotype was observed a few times. The rearrangement joins TRBV10-3 to TRBJ1-6; maybe TRBD1 (6 bases). Germline CDR1 and CDR2: ENHRY and SYGVKD. V lost 6 bases, J lost 8 bases, and 8 bases lay in between. The CDR3 length is 12 residues. CDR3 in DNA: TGTGCCATCAGGACAGGAGATTCACCCCTCCACTTT. Encoded protein: CAIRTGDSPLHF.

This clonotype was seen repeatedly, ten times or more. The chain has TRBV20-1 and TRBJ1-1; D uncertain. Trimming removed 2 bases at V and 0 bases at J, with 4 bases between. CDR1 is DFQATT, CDR2 SNEGSKA, per germline (reference sequence). CDR3 size: 12 residues. CDR3 protein: CSARTLNTEAFF. The DNA of the CDR3 is TGCAGTGCTAGAACGTTGAACACTGAAGCTTTCTTT.

The rearrangement uses TRBV4-1 and TRBJ2-2; 7 bases fit TRBD1. The V segment lost 3 bases and the J segment 7 bases; nucleotides outside the gene matches: 5. The CDR3 has 14 residues. Germline V CDR1 and CDR2: MGHRA, YSYEKL. The CDR3 loop reads CASSQTGLNGELFF. In DNA, the CDR3 is TGCGCCAGCAGCCAGACAGGGCTTAACGGGGAGCTGTTTTTT.

In this sample, this clonotype turned up a few times. One end of the junction does not line up with germline, which may come from a read error. J is TRBJ2-2 and V is TRBV7-7; D gene ambiguous. This CDR3 comprises 12 residues. From germline, CDR1 is SSHAT and CDR2 FNYEAQ (reference sequence). The DNA of the CDR3 is TGTGCTAGCAGCTTTTCGAACGGGGAGCTGTTTTTT. Encoded protein: CASSFSNGELFF.

This chain uses TRBV7-3 with TRBJ2-3, with D uncertain. Germline assignment: CDR1 SGHTA and CDR2 FQGTGA. The CDR3 contains 16 residues. V lost 5 bases, J lost 0 bases, and 15 bases lay in between. In nucleotides, the CDR3 is TGTGCCAGCAGCCGAGAAGCAGCGATTAGCACAGATACGCAGTATTTT. Amino acids: CASSREAAISTDTQYF.

The gene calls are TRBV20-1 and TRBJ2-1, with D possibly being TRBD1 (5 bases). The V and J ends lost 4 bases and 10 bases respectively, with 11 bases between them. The germline gives CDR1 DFQATT, CDR2 SNEGSKA (reference sequence). This CDR3 contains 11 residues. CDR3 DNA sequence: TGCAGTGCTATGGGGCAGTGGGAGCAGTTCTTC. This encodes CSAMGQWEQFF.

This clonotype has at least ten counts. This rearrangement joins TRBV29-1 to TRBJ2-5; 8 bases are a match to TRBD2. The CDR3 runs to 15 residues. Germline V gene sequence: CDR1 SQVTM, CDR2 ANQGSEA. Trimming took 6 bases from V and 1 from J; bases not matched to a gene: 10. The CDR3 bases are TGCAGCGTGGCTAAGACGGGGACTAGCCAAGAGACCCAGTACTTC. It codes for CSVAKTGTSQETQYF. The full variable domain, with the rest looked up from reference TRBV29-1 and TRBJ2-5, is SAVISQKPSRDICQRGTSLTIQCQVDSQVTMMFWYRQQPGQSLTLIATANQGSEATYESGFVIDKFPISRPNLTFSTLTVSNMSPEDSSIYLCSVAKTGTSQETQYFGPGTRLLVL.

Of note for this clonotype: A much larger clone lies one base from this, so it may be a read error. The chain recombines TRBV5-1 with TRBJ2-5; 9 bases line up with TRBD1. CDR1 SGHRS and CDR2 YFSETQ come from the germline V gene. This CDR3 has 15 amino acids. After removal of 6 bases from V and 2 bases from J, the junction contained 8 bases not matched to a gene. For the CDR3, the DNA is TGCGCCAGCAACCTATCGGGACAGGGACAAGAGACCCAGTACTTC. Translation gives CASNLSGQGQETQYF. Supplemented by reference TRBV5-1 and TRBJ2-5, the full variable domain reads KAGVTQTPRYLIKTRGQQVTLSCSPISGHRSVSWYQQTPGQGLQFLFEYFSETQRNKGNFPGRFSGRQFSNSRSEMNVSTLELGDSALYLCASNLSGQGQETQYFGPGTRLLVL.

The table lists this clonotype with a count of one. The chain couples TRBV4-1 to TRBJ1-5; TRBD1 is a possible D gene (5 bases). Trimming took off 2 bases at V and 0 bases at J, with 8 bases between the two ends. Germline V gives CDR1 MGHRA, CDR2 YSYEKL. The CDR3 extends over 15 amino acids. The CDR3 sequence: CASSQQGFSNQPQHF. The DNA of the CDR3 is TGCGCCAGCAGCCAACAGGGATTTAGCAATCAGCCCCAGCATTTT.